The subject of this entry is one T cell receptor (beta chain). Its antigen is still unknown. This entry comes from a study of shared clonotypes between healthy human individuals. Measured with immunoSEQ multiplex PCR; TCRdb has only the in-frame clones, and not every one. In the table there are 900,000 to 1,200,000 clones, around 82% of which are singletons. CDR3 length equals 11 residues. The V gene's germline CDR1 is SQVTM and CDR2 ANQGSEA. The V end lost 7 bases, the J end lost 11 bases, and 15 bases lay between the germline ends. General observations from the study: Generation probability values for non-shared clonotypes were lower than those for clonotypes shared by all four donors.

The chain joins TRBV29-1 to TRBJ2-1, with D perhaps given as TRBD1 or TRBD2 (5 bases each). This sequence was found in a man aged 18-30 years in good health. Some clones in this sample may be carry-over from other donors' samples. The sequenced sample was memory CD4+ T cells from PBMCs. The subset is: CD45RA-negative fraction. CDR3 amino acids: CSADRTGQQFF. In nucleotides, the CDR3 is TGCAGCGCGGACCGGACGGGGCAGCAGTTCTTC.